This entry describes one T cell receptor (beta chain). The data are from a study of T cell changes during pregnancy in multiple sclerosis. Using immunoSEQ multiplex PCR, the repertoire was profiled, and TCRdb retains in-frame clones only, with some absent. The sample contains approximately 31,000 clones, about 91% of which appear only once. The V gene lost 2 bases and the J gene lost 6 bases, with 9 bases spanning the gap. The CDR3 totals 13 residues. Looked up from germline, CDR1 is LGHNA and CDR2 is YSLEER. The receptor was isolated from a female donor with multiple sclerosis, enrolled in a pregnancy study. This sample comprised CD8+ T cells from peripheral blood mononuclear cells, obtained in the second trimester of pregnancy. This chain joins TRBV4-3 and TRBJ2-3; D call uncertain. The CDR3 DNA sequence: TGCGCCAGCAGCCAAAGCCCCGCGGATACGCAGTATTTT. It codes for CASSQSPADTQYF.